This T cell receptor beta chain was recorded in a study of human T cells and chemical hapten exposure. Study-level background: Sensitization employed 2% DPC on about 2 cm by about 2 cm of upper inner arm skin. Overall study findings and caveats: There was alopecia in the donors, so their immune response may differ from that of healthy people. Counts of expanded TCRs at PT1 were positively correlated with patch test score.

Time point noted: patch test 2, 6 weeks after DPC sensitization. Treatment here: therapeutic diphenylcyclopropenone sensitization with weekly scalp DPC. Unique molecular identifiers were linked by the library to individual cDNA molecules. TCRdb redid the calling of the RACE reads with MiXCR, one entry per CDR3 protein. The top ten hold under 7% of the sample, which has 360,000 or so distinct CDR3 sequences, over 6% seen once. This clonotype was picked up a small number of times. Antigen unknown. The ends lost 7 bases at V and 0 bases at J; junction bases unmatched: 13. This CDR3 region has 19 residues.

The chain combines TRBV12-3 or TRBV12-4 with TRBJ2-1; TRBD1 agrees at 12 bases. The TCR comes from a woman aged 18 to 35 with alopecia areata. Some clones in this sample may be carry-over from other donors' samples. Material: whole blood, obtained in connection with sensitization to the hapten diphenylcyclopropenone (DPC). The CDR3 nucleotides are TGTGCCAGCATCCCGGGAGGGACAGGGGGCTCGAGCTCCTACAATGAGCAGTTCTTC. This sequence encodes CASIPGGTGGSSSYNEQFF.